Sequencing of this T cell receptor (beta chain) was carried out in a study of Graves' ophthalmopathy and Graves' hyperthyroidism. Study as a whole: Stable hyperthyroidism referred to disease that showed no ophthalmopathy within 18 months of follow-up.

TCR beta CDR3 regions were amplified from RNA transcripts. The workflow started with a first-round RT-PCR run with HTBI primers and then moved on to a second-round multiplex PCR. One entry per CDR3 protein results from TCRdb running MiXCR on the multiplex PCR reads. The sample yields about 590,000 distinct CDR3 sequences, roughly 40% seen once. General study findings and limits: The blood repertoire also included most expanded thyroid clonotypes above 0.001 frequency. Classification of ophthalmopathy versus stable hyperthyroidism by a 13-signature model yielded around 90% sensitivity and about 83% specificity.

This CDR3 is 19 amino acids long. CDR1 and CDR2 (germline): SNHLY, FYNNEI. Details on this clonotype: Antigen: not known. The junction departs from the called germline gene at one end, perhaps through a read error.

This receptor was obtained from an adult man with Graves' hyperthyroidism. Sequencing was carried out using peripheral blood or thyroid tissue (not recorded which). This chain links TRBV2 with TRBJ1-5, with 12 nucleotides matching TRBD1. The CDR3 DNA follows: TGTGCCAGCAGTGCCTATGGAGGGACAGGGGGCTGGGAAGGTCAGCCCCGGCATTTT. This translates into CASSAYGGTGGWEGQPRHF.